This entry features one T cell receptor (beta chain) sequence. Its antigen is not yet known. The germline gene is not matched at one end of the junction; a read error may be the cause. The TCR beta CDR3 regions were amplified from RNA transcripts. For the first round of RT-PCR on the TCR CDR3, the HTBI primer set was used together with the Qiagen OneStep RT-PCR kit. The libraries were constructed in a second round of multiplex PCR and then size-selected and purified. Paired-end sequencing of the libraries was performed with 100 bp reads on an Illumina HiSeq2000. Turning to the authors' computational methods: SOAPnuke was used to process the raw data, removing reads that contained adapters or uncalled bases, had a mean Phred below 15, or lacked an exact match to the constant primer or identifier. High-quality paired reads were merged with COPE v1.2.5, and unique nucleotide sequences were defined as clonotypes. MiTCR v1.1 was used to align clonotypes to the IMGT TRBV, TRBD and TRBJ reference segments. The analysis was restricted to V-J combinations with a frequency above 0.0001, which together covered 99.2% of the repertoires. A TCS score was defined as the ratio of F50 (clonal expansion) to E x V (chaos), with BLOSUM62-based TCRdist applied between CDR3 peptides within each V-J. Welch's t-statistics and random forest reduced roughly 500 V-J features to some 14, which were used in a naive Bayes classifier (R e1071). TCRdb reanalyzed the raw reads on its own, using fastp at Q25 for trimming and MiXCR for clone calling, and kept in-frame beta chains. All rows with the same CDR3 protein become a single entry with the most common DNA and genes. The V and J calls reflect TCRdb's pipeline rather than the authors' work. This sample gives about 700,000 distinct CDR3 sequences in total; around 13% of them show up just once. About 9.4% of the sample is taken by the ten largest.

The entry originates in a study of T cells in Graves' hyperthyroidism and ophthalmopathy (dated by TCRdb to between 2019 and 2020). Background on the whole study: Peripheral blood samples were taken at the time of initial diagnosis, prior to any treatment. TCR V-J signatures able to tell the groups apart were searched for in a discovery cohort of about a hundred patients, of whom roughly 42 had Graves' ophthalmopathy and roughly 58 had stable Graves' hyperthyroidism. Prospective prediction of ophthalmopathy was tested in an independent validation cohort of some 20 hyperthyroidism patients and 17 patients who later progressed to ophthalmopathy. The 90 to 100 discovery patients were randomly split 7:3 into training and test sets. The study also compared thyroid tissue and blood T-cell repertoires from more than 5 Graves' hyperthyroidism patients. Once sampling was done, hyperthyroidism patients were given methimazole at a starting dose of 30 mg daily, whereas ophthalmopathy patients were given high-dose intravenous methylprednisolone. The paper describes TCR Vbeta CDR3 sequencing of some 130 peripheral blood samples, made up of 43 ophthalmopathy patients, 70 to 75 hyperthyroidism patients and 17 progressor patients.

The study at large found these results: During validation, the model predicted progression to ophthalmopathy a median of about 6.5 months ahead of onset, with almost 71% sensitivity and around 73% specificity. Sample size was not statistically predetermined, and blinding of investigators to group allocation was not performed. Most expanded thyroid clonotypes (frequency above 0.001) were also detected in blood, a finding suggesting that blood repertoires may reflect thyroid immune responses. In cross-validation, a model built on a 13 V-J signature told ophthalmopathy apart from stable hyperthyroidism with under 90% sensitivity and roughly 83% specificity, and in testing the same model reached 80%/75%.

Stable Graves' hyperthyroidism was defined as no progression to ophthalmopathy during 18 months of follow-up. The hyperthyroidism patients were between 18 and 65 years old and newly diagnosed, with a disease duration of less than 2 months. The study excluded patients with uncontrolled infections, other autoimmune diseases, pregnancy or lactation. Diagnoses relied on clinical symptoms, serum thyroxine and TRAb, thyroid ultrasound and orbital computed tomography. PBMCs were isolated from approximately 10 ml of fresh peripheral blood by Ficoll-Paque density gradient centrifugation. Trizol reagent was used to extract total RNA, and RNA quality was then checked on an Agilent 2100 Bioanalyzer. The CDR3 sequence holds 13 residues, the cysteine and phenylalanine included. Just the 39-base CDR3 DNA is kept, in frame starting at base 1. The germline V gene supplies CDR1 SGHDT and CDR2 YYEEEE.

The specimen sequenced was blood. This chain is built from TRBV5-6 and TRBJ1-1, with TRBD1 tentatively as D gene (5 bases match). The clonotype comes from a young woman with Graves' hyperthyroidism. The sequenced DNA is TGTGGCAGCAGCTTGAGTCGGGGCACTGAAGCCTTCTTT. This codes for CGSSLSRGTEAFF.